This TCR beta chain was documented in a study of T cell responses to AZD1222 COVID-19 vaccine. Study outcomes and limitations: Baseline seropositivity characterized only six AZD1222 recipients.

The repertoire was sequenced with immunoSEQ multiplex PCR; TCRdb's copy has only in-frame clones and lacks some. The sample consists of 110,000 to 150,000 clones, more than 85% of them appearing once. This clone was seen many times. Its specificity is not known. The germline gives CDR1 SGHTA, CDR2 FQGTGA. The CDR3 is made up of 15 amino acids. Trimming cost V 5 bases and J 0 bases, with 12 bases left between them. The chain joins TRBV7-3 to TRBJ2-3; possibly TRBD1 for D (6 bases). The receptor was isolated from an adult in good health. The source material was peripheral blood, sampled on day 0 of AZD1222 vaccination. The CDR3 sequence: CASSPQGMSTDTQYF. In DNA form, the CDR3 reads TGTGCCAGCAGCCCACAGGGTATGAGCACAGATACGCAGTATTTT.